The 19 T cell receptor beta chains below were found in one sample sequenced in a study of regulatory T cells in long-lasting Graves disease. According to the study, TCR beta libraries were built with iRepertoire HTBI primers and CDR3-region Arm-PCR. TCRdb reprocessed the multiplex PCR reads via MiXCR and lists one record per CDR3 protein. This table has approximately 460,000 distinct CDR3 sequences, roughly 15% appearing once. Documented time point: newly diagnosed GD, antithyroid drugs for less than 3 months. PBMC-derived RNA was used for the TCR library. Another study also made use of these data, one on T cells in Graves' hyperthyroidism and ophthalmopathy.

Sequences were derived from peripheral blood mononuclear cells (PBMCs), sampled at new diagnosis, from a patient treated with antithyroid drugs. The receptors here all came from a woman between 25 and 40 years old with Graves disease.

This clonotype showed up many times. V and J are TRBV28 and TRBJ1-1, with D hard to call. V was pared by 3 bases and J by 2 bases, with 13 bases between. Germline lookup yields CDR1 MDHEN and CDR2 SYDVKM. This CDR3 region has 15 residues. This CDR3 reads CASSFGSTPNTEAFF. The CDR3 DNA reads TGTGCCAGCAGTTTCGGCAGTACTCCCAACACTGAAGCTTTCTTT.

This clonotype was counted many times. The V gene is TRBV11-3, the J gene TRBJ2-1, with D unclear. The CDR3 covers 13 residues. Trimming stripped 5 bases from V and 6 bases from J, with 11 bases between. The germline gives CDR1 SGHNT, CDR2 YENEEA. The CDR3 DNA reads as TGTGCCAGCAGCCCAAGATCTGGCAATGAGCAGTTCTTC. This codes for CASSPRSGNEQFF.

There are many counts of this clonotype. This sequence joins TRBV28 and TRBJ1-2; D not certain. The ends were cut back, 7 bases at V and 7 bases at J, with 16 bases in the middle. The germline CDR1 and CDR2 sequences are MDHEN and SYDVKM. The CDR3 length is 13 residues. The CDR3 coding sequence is TGTGCCAGCACCACAGAAGGGTTGGTTGGCTACACCTTC. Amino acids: CASTTEGLVGYTF.

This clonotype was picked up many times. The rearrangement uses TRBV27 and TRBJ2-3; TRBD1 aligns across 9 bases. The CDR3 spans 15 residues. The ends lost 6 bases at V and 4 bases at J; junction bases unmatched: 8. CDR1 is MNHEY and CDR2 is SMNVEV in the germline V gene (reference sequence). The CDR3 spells CASRSYRGRADTQYF. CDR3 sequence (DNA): TGTGCCAGCAGAAGCTACAGGGGGCGCGCAGATACGCAGTATTTT.

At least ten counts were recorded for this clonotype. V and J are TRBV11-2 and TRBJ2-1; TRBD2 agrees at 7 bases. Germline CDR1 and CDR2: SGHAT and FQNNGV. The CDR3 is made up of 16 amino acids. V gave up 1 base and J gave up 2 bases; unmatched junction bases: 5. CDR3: CASSLAASGPYNEQFF. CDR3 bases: TGTGCCAGCAGCTTAGCGGCTAGCGGACCCTACAATGAGCAGTTCTTC.

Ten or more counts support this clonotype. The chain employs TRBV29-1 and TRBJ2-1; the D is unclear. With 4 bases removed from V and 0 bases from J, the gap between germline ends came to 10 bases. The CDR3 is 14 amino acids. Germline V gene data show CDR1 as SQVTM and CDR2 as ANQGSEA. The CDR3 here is CSVAQRSSYNEQFF. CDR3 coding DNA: TGCAGCGTTGCCCAACGCAGCTCCTACAATGAGCAGTTCTTC.

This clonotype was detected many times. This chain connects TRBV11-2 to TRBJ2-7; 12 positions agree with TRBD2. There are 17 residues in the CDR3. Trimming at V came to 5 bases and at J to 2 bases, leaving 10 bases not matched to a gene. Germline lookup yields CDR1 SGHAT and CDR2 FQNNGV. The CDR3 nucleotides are TGTGCCAGCAGCATTACTAGCGGGAGGTTGAGGCCCTACGAGCAGTACTTC. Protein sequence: CASSITSGRLRPYEQYF.

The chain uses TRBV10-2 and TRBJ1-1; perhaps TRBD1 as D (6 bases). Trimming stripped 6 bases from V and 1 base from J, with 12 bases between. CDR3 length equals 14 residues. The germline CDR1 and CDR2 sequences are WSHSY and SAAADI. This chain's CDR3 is CASSKDSSNTEAFF. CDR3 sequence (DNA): TGCGCCAGCAGCAAGGACAGTTCGAACACTGAAGCTTTCTTT.

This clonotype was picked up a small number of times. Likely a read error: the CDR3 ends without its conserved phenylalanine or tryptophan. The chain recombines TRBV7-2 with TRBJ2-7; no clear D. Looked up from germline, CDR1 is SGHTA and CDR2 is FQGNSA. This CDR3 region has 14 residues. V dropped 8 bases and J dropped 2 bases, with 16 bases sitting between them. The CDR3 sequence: CASSPGTQTYEQYL. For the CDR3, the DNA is TGTGCCAGCTCACCAGGCACACAAACCTACGAGCAGTACCTC.

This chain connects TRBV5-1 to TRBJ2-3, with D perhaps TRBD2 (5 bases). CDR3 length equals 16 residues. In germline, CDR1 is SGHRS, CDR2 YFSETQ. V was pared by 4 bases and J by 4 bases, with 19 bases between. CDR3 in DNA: TGCGCCAGCAGCCAGCACAGCGGAGGTAGGGCAGATACGCAGTATTTT. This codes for CASSQHSGGRADTQYF.

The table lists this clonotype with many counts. CDR3 sequence reads: CSVGQGLSYEQYF. Written as DNA, the CDR3 is TGCAGCGTTGGACAGGGCCTCTCCTACGAGCAGTACTTC. The chain links TRBV29-1 to TRBJ2-7, with 7 positions matching TRBD1. CDR1 is SQVTM, CDR2 ANQGSEA, per germline. The CDR3 totals 13 residues. V gave up 4 bases and J gave up 0 bases; unmatched junction bases: 3.

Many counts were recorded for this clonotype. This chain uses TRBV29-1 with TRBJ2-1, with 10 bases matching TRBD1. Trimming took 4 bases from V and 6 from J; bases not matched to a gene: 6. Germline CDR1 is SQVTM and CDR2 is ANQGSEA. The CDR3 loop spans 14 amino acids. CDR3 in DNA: TGCAGCGTTGCCGGGACAGGGGAGGGCAATGAGCAGTTCTTC. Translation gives CSVAGTGEGNEQFF.

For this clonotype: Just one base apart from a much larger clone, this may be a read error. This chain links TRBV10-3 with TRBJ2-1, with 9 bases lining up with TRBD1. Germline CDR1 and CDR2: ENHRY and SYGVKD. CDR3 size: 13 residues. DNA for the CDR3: TGTGCCATCACTCGGGACAGGGACAATGGGCAGTTCTTC. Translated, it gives CAITRDRDNGQFF.

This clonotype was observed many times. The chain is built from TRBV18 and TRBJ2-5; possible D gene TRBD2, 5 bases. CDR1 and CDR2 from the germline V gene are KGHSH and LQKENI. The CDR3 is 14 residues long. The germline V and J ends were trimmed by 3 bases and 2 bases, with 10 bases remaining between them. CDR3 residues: CASSPVPGQETQYF. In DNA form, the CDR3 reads TGTGCCAGCTCACCCGTCCCGGGACAAGAGACCCAGTACTTC.

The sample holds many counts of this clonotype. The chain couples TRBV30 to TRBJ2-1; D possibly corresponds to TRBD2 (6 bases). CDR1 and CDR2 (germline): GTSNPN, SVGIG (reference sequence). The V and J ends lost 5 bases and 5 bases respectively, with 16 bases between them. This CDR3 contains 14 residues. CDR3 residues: CAWVPTGLHNEQFF. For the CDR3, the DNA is TGTGCCTGGGTCCCTACGGGACTCCACAATGAGCAGTTCTTC.

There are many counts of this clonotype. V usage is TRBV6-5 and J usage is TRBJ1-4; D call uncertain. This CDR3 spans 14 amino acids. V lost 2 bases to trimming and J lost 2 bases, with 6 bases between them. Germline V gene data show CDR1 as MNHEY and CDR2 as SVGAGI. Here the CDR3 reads CASSYAQTNEKLFF. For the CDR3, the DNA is TGTGCCAGCAGTTACGCCCAGACTAATGAAAAACTGTTTTTT.

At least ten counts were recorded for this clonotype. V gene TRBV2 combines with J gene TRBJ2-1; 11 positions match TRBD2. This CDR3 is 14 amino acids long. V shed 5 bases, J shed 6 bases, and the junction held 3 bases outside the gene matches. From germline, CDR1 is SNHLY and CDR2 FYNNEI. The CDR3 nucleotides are TGTGCCAGCAGTAGGGGGACTAGCGGCAATGAGCAGTTCTTC. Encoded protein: CASSRGTSGNEQFF.

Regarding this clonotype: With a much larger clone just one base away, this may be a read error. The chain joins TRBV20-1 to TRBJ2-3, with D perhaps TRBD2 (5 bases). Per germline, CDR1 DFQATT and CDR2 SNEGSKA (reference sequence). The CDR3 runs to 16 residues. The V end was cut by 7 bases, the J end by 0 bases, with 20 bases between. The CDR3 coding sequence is TGCAGTGTCCCATCCCGGGGTTCTCTCAGCACAGATACGCAGTATTTT. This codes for CSVPSRGSLSTDTQYF.

CDR3 residues: CASSSSGISYNEQFF. The DNA of the CDR3 is TGTGCCAGTAGTAGTAGCGGGATCTCCTACAATGAGCAGTTCTTC. V gene TRBV19 combines with J gene TRBJ2-1, with TRBD2 matching 8 bases. CDR1 LNHDA and CDR2 SQIVND come from the germline V gene (reference sequence). The CDR3 extends over 15 amino acids. Germline trimming cut 4 bases from V and 0 bases from J; bases unmatched to any gene: 2.